The 20 T cell receptor beta chains in this list originate from one sample, sequenced in a study of T cell responses to AZD1222 COVID-19 vaccine. The table came from immunoSEQ multiplex PCR; TCRdb's copy has only in-frame clones and leaves some out. The sample holds roughly 180,000 clones, 75% to 90% seen once. This specimen consisted of peripheral blood, obtained on day 0 of MenACWY control vaccination. Receptors originate from an adult in good health.

As for this clone: The sample contains more than one DNA sequence encoding this CDR3. The rearrangement joins TRBV6-5 to TRBJ2-6; D uncertain. V was trimmed by 2 bases and J by 2 bases, leaving 7 bases between them. The CDR3 has 15 amino acids. From germline, CDR1 is MNHEY and CDR2 SVGAGI. This CDR3 is CASSYGGAGANVLTF. The DNA for the CDR3 is TGTGCCAGCAGTTACGGTGGGGCTGGGGCCAACGTCCTGACTTTC.

V and J are TRBV3-1 (or the pseudogene TRBV3-2) and TRBJ2-3, with D perhaps matching TRBD1 or TRBD2 (5 bases each). The CDR3 contains 13 residues. Trimming pared 0 bases from V and 9 bases from J, leaving 10 bases between. Germline CDR1 is LGHDT and CDR2 is YNNKEL (reference sequence). CDR3 bases: TGTGCCAGCAGCCAAGATAGACGGGGCACGCAGTATTTT. Its translation is CASSQDRRGTQYF.

J is TRBJ2-1 and V is TRBV19, with a tentative D call TRBD2 (5 bases). V was cut by 5 bases and J by 9 bases, with 20 bases left in between. Looked up from germline, CDR1 is LNHDA and CDR2 is SQIVND (reference sequence). CDR3 length equals 15 residues. This CDR3 is CASSPRSGLNSEQFF. The CDR3 DNA reads TGTGCCAGTAGTCCCAGGAGCGGATTAAACAGTGAGCAGTTCTTC.

The rearrangement links TRBV7-9 to TRBJ2-1, with TRBD1 matching 10 bases. This CDR3 has 13 residues. CDR1 is SEHNR, CDR2 FQNEAQ, per germline (reference sequence). V gave up 4 bases and J gave up 15 bases; unmatched junction bases: 9. The CDR3 sequence: CASSSSGQGEPFF. The CDR3 region has the DNA TGTGCCAGCAGCTCGAGCGGACAGGGGGAACCGTTCTTC.

V gene TRBV23-1 combines with J gene TRBJ1-3; D ambiguous. TRBV23-1 is classed as an ORF, of uncertain function. V was shortened by 3 bases and J by 3 bases, with 6 bases between the two germline ends. This CDR3 is built from 13 residues. CDR3 amino acids: CASSQAFGNTIYF. Written as DNA, the CDR3 is TGCGCCAGCAGTCAGGCCTTTGGAAACACCATATATTTT.

The genes are TRBV3-1 (or the pseudogene TRBV3-2) and TRBJ2-3, with D tentatively TRBD1 (5 bases). The CDR3 consists of 17 residues. The V gene's germline CDR1 is LGHDT and CDR2 YNNKEL (reference sequence). V lost 0 bases to trimming and J lost 4 bases, with 17 bases between them. DNA for the CDR3: TGTGCCAGCAGCCAAGAACAGGCCAGGCCAACCCCAGATACGCAGTATTTT. Its protein product is CASSQEQARPTPDTQYF.

The V gene is TRBV7-2, the J gene TRBJ2-7, with D unclear. This CDR3 contains 11 residues. Germline CDR1 SGHTA, CDR2 FQGNSA. V lost 2 bases and J lost 3, with 2 bases in between. In DNA, the CDR3 is TGTGCCAGCAGCTTATACTACGAGCAGTACTTC. As protein: CASSLYYEQYF.

The chain carries TRBV7-9 and TRBJ1-2, with D tentatively TRBD1 (6 bases). The V end was cut by 1 base, the J end by 7 bases, with 10 bases between. Germline-derived CDR1 and CDR2 are SEHNR and FQNEAQ (reference sequence). The CDR3 contains 13 residues. Here the CDR3 DNA reads TGTGCCAGCAGCTTAGGGACAGAGGGTGGCTACACCTTC. Amino acids: CASSLGTEGGYTF.

CDR3 region: CASRRQGGDTQYF. CDR3 nucleotides: TGTGCCAGCAGGAGACAGGGCGGAGATACGCAGTATTTT. The genes are TRBV6-5 and TRBJ2-3; TRBD1 matches 7 bases. Germline V gene lookup returns CDR1 MNHEY and CDR2 SVGAGI. The CDR3 has 13 residues. The ends lost 6 bases at V and 5 bases at J; junction bases unmatched: 5.

There are a few counts of this clone. The chain carries TRBV30 and TRBJ2-5; 8 bases are a match to TRBD1. The CDR3 loop spans 14 amino acids. After removal of 2 bases from V and 7 bases from J, the junction contained 9 bases not matched to a gene. CDR1 is GTSNPN and CDR2 is SVGIG in the germline V gene (reference sequence). DNA of the CDR3: TGTGCCTGGAGTCCCCGGACAGGGCGGCGGACCCAGTACTTC. Translation gives CAWSPRTGRRTQYF.

The J gene is TRBJ1-2, the V gene TRBV24-1, with D unclear. V lost 1 base to trimming and J lost 8 bases, with 13 bases between them. Per germline, CDR1 KGHDR and CDR2 SFDVKD. The CDR3 has 14 amino acids. Here the CDR3 reads CATSDFRQESGYTF. In DNA form, the CDR3 reads TGTGCCACCAGTGATTTTCGTCAGGAGTCGGGCTACACCTTC.

The rearrangement joins TRBV9 to TRBJ2-1; TRBD1 agrees at 11 bases. CDR3 size: 17 residues. Germline V gives CDR1 SGDLS, CDR2 YYNGEE. The ends lost 0 bases at V and 9 bases at J; junction bases unmatched: 11. CDR3 region: CASSVANYRTGGPEQFF. CDR3 DNA sequence: TGTGCCAGCAGCGTAGCGAATTACCGGACAGGGGGCCCTGAGCAGTTCTTC.

J is TRBJ1-2 and V is TRBV6-4; possibly TRBD1 for D (5 bases). The germline V gene encodes CDR1 MRHNA and CDR2 SNTAGT. The germline V and J ends were trimmed by 6 bases and 1 base, with 15 bases remaining between them. The CDR3 loop spans 15 amino acids. CDR3 in amino acids: CASSAQDSINYGYTF. In DNA, the CDR3 is TGTGCCAGCAGCGCCCAAGACAGCATTAACTATGGCTACACCTTC.

The chain recombines TRBV28 with TRBJ1-6, with 11 bases lining up with TRBD1. V lost 3 bases to trimming and J lost 10 bases; unmatched junction nucleotides: 5. This CDR3 has 15 residues. Germline V CDR1 and CDR2: MDHEN, SYDVKM. CDR3: CASSFSGTGGSPLHF. Written as DNA, the CDR3 is TGTGCCAGCAGTTTTTCTGGGACAGGGGGATCACCCCTCCACTTT.

The rearrangement uses TRBV10-3 and TRBJ1-4, with D perhaps TRBD1 (5 bases). Germline V gives CDR1 ENHRY, CDR2 SYGVKD. CDR3 length: 13 residues. Trimming cost V 10 bases and J 1 base, with 10 bases left between them. CDR3 region: CASGTLTNEKLFF. The CDR3 DNA reads as TGTGCCAGCGGGACCTTAACTAATGAAAAACTGTTTTTT.

The chain uses TRBV4-1 and TRBJ1-5, with unresolved D. The CDR3 has 17 amino acids. Germline V gene lookup returns CDR1 MGHRA and CDR2 YSYEKL. V dropped 0 bases and J dropped 3 bases, with 15 bases sitting between them. CDR3 sequence reads: CASSQDFQVDPNQPQHF. The CDR3 DNA is TGCGCCAGCAGCCAAGATTTCCAGGTGGATCCCAATCAGCCCCAGCATTTT.

The chain is built from TRBV13 and TRBJ2-7, with D perhaps matching TRBD2 (7 bases). Trimming took 3 bases from V and 6 from J, leaving 18 bases between them. Germline assignment: CDR1 PRHDT and CDR2 FYEKMQ (reference sequence). The CDR3 has 15 amino acids. CDR3 nucleotides: TGTGCCAGCAGCTTGGGGGGGCCGTATGGCTCCGAGCAGTACTTC. Amino acids: CASSLGGPYGSEQYF.

The chain carries TRBV24-1 and TRBJ2-7; TRBD2 matches at 7 bases. The CDR3 contains 15 residues. Germline V gene sequence: CDR1 KGHDR, CDR2 SFDVKD. With V trimmed by 3 bases and J by 2 bases, 6 bases remained unmatched. The CDR3 DNA is TGTGCCACCAGTGATGTAGCTAGCGGAACCTACGAGCAGTACTTC. Translation gives CATSDVASGTYEQYF.

Of note for this clone: The sample carries other DNA sequences with the same CDR3. The chain joins TRBV6-5 to TRBJ2-7, with D possibly called TRBD1 or TRBD2 (6 bases each). Per the germline V gene, CDR1 is MNHEY and CDR2 is SVGAGI. The CDR3 has 14 residues. V lost 7 bases to trimming and J lost 3 bases, with 16 bases between them. CDR3 protein: CASTRGGGSYEQYF. CDR3 nucleotide sequence: TGTGCCAGCACCCGAGGAGGGGGAAGCTACGAGCAGTACTTC.

This clone showed up just once. The chain joins TRBV19 to TRBJ2-2; 7 nucleotides line up with TRBD2. J lost 6 bases, V lost 8 bases, and 6 bases had no gene match. The CDR3 is 13 residues long. Germline V gene lookup returns CDR1 LNHDA and CDR2 SQIVND (reference sequence). This CDR3 is CASLYGLAGELFF. CDR3 nucleotide sequence: TGTGCCAGTCTTTATGGACTAGCCGGGGAGCTGTTTTTT.